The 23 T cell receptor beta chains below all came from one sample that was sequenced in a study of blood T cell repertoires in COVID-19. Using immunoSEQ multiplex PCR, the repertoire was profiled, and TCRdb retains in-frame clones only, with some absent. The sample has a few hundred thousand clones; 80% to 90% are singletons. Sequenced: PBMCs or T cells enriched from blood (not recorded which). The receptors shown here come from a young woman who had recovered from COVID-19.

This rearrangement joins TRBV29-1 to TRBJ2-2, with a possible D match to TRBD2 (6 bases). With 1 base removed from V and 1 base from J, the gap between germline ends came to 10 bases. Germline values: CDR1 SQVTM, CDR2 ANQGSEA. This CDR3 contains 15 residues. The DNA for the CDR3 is TGCAGCGTTGAAGGTGGAGGGTGGAACACCGGGGAGCTGTTTTTT. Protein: CSVEGGGWNTGELFF.

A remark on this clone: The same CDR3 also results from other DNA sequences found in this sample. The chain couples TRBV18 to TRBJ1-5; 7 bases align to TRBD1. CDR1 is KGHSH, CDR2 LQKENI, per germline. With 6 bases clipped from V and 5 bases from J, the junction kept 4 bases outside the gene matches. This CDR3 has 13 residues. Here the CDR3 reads CASSPDRDQPQHF. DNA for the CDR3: TGTGCCAGCTCGCCAGACAGGGATCAGCCCCAGCATTTT.

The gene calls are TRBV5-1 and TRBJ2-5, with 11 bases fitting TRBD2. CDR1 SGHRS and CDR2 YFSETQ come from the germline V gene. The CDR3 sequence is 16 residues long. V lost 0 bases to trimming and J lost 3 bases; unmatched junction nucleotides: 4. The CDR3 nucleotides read TGCGCCAGCAGCTTGGCACGACTAGCGGGGAAAGAGACCCAGTACTTC. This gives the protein CASSLARLAGKETQYF.

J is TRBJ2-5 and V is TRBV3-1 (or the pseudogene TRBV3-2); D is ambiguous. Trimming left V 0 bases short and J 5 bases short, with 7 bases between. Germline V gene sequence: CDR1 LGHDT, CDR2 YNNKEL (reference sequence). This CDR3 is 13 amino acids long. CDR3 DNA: TGTGCCAGCAGCCAAGATTGGGCGGAGACCCAGTACTTC. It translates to CASSQDWAETQYF.

CDR3 bases: TGTGCCAGTAGGCCGGGACAGGCGAGCAATCAGCCCCAGCATTTT. Its translation is CASRPGQASNQPQHF. V and J are TRBV19 and TRBJ1-5, with TRBD1 matching over 8 bases. The CDR3 length is 15 residues. The germline V gene encodes CDR1 LNHDA and CDR2 SQIVND (reference sequence). V lost 6 bases and J lost 1; bases outside the gene matches: 5.

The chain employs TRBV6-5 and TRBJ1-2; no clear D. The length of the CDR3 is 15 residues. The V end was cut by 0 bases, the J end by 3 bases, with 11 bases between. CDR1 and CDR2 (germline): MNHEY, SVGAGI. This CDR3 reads CASSYSGTGDYGYTF. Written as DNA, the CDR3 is TGTGCCAGCAGTTACTCGGGCACTGGCGACTATGGCTACACCTTC.

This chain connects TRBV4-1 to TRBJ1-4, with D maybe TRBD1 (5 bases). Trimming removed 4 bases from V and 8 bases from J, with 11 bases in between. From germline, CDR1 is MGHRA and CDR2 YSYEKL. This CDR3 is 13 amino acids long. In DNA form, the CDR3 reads TGCGCCAGCAGCCCGGGACTCGGGGAAAAACTGTTTTTT. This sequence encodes CASSPGLGEKLFF.

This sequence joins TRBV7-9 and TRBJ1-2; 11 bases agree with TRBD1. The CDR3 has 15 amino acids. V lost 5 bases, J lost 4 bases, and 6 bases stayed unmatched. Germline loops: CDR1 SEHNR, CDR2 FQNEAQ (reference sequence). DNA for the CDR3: TGTGCCAGCAGCACCCGGACAGGGGGCGTCTATGGCTACACCTTC. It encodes CASSTRTGGVYGYTF.

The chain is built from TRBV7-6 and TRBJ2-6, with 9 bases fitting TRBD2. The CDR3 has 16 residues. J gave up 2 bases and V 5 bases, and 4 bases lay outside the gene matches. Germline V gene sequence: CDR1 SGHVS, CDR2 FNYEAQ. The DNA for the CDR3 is TGTGCCAGCAGCCGCGGGGGGGGCACTGGGGCCAACGTCCTGACTTTC. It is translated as CASSRGGGTGANVLTF.

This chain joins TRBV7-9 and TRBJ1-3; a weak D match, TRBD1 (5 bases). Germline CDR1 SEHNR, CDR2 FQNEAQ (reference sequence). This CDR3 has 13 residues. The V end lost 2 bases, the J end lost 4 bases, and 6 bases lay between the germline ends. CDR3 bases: TGTGCCAGCAGCTTACAGGGAGGAAACACCATATATTTT. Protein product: CASSLQGGNTIYF.

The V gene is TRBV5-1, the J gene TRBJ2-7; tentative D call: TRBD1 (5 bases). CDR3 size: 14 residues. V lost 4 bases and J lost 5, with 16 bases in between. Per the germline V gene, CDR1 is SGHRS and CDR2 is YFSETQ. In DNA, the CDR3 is TGCGCCAGCAGCACTGACAGTATAATCGACGAGCAGTACTTC. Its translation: CASSTDSIIDEQYF.

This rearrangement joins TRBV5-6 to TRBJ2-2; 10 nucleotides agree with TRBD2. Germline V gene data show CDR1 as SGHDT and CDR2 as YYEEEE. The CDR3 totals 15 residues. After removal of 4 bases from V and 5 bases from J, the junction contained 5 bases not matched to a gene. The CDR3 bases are TGTGCCAGCAGCCCTGGGACTAGCGTTACCGGGGAGCTGTTTTTT. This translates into CASSPGTSVTGELFF.

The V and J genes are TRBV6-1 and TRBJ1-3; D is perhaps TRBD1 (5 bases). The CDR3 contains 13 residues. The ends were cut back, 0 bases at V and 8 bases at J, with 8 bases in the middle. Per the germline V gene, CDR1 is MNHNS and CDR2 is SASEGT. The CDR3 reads CASSEAPGDTIYF. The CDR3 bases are TGTGCCAGCAGTGAAGCGCCGGGGGACACCATATATTTT.

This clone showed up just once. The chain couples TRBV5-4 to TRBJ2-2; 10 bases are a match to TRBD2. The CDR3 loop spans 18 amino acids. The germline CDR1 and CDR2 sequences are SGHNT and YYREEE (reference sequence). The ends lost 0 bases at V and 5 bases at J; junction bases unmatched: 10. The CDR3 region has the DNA TGTGCCAGCAGCTTGGCCGGGGTAGCGGGGGGAGAGACCGGGGAGCTGTTTTTT. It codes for CASSLAGVAGGETGELFF.

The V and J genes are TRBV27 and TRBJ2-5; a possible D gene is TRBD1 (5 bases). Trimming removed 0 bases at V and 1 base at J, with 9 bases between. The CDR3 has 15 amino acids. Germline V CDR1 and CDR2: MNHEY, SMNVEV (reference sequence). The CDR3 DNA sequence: TGTGCCAGCAGTTTATCGACAGAACCCCAAGAGACCCAGTACTTC. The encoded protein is CASSLSTEPQETQYF.

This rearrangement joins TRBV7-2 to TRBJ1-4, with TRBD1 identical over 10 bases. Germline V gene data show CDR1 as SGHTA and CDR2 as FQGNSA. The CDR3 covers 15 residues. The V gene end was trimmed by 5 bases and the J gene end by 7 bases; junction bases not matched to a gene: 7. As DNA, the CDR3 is TGTGCCAGCAGCCAAGACAGGGGGCAGGGTGAAAAACTGTTTTTT. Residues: CASSQDRGQGEKLFF.

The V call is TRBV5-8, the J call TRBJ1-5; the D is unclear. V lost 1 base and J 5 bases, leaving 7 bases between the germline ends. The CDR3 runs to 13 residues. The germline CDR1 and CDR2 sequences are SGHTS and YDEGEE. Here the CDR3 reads CASSLWEHQPQHF. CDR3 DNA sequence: TGTGCCAGCAGCTTGTGGGAGCATCAGCCCCAGCATTTT.

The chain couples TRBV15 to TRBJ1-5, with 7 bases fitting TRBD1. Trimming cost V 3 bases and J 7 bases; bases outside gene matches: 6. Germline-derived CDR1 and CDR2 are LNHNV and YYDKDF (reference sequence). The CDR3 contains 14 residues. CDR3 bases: TGTGCCACCAGCAGGGAAAAGACAGGGCAGCCCCAGCATTTT. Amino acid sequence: CATSREKTGQPQHF.

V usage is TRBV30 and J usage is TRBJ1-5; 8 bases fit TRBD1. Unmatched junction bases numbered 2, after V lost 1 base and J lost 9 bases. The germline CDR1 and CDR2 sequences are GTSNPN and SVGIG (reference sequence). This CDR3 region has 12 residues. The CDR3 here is CAWSGTGGPQHF. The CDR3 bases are TGTGCCTGGAGTGGCACAGGGGGGCCCCAGCATTTT.

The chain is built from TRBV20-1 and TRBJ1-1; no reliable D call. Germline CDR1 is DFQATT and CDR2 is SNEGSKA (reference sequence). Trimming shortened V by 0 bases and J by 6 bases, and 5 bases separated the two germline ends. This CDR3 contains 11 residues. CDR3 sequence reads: CSARDLPEAFF. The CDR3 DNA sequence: TGCAGTGCTAGAGATCTTCCTGAAGCTTTCTTT.

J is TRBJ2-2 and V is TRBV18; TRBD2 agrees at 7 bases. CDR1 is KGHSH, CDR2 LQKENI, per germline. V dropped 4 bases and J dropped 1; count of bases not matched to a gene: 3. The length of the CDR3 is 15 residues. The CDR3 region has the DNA TGTGCCAGCTCACGCGGGGGAATGAACACCGGGGAGCTGTTTTTT. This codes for CASSRGGMNTGELFF.

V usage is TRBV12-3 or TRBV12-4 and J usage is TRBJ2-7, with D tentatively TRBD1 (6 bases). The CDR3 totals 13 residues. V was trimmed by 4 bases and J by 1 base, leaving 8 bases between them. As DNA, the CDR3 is TGTGCCAGCAGTTATGGACAGTCCTACGAGCAGTACTTC. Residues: CASSYGQSYEQYF.

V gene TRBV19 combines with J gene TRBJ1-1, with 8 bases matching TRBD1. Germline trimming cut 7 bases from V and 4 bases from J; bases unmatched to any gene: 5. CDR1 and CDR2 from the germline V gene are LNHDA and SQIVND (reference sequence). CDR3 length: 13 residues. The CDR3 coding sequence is TGTGCCAGTACCCGGGACAGGAGCACTGAAGCTTTCTTT. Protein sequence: CASTRDRSTEAFF.